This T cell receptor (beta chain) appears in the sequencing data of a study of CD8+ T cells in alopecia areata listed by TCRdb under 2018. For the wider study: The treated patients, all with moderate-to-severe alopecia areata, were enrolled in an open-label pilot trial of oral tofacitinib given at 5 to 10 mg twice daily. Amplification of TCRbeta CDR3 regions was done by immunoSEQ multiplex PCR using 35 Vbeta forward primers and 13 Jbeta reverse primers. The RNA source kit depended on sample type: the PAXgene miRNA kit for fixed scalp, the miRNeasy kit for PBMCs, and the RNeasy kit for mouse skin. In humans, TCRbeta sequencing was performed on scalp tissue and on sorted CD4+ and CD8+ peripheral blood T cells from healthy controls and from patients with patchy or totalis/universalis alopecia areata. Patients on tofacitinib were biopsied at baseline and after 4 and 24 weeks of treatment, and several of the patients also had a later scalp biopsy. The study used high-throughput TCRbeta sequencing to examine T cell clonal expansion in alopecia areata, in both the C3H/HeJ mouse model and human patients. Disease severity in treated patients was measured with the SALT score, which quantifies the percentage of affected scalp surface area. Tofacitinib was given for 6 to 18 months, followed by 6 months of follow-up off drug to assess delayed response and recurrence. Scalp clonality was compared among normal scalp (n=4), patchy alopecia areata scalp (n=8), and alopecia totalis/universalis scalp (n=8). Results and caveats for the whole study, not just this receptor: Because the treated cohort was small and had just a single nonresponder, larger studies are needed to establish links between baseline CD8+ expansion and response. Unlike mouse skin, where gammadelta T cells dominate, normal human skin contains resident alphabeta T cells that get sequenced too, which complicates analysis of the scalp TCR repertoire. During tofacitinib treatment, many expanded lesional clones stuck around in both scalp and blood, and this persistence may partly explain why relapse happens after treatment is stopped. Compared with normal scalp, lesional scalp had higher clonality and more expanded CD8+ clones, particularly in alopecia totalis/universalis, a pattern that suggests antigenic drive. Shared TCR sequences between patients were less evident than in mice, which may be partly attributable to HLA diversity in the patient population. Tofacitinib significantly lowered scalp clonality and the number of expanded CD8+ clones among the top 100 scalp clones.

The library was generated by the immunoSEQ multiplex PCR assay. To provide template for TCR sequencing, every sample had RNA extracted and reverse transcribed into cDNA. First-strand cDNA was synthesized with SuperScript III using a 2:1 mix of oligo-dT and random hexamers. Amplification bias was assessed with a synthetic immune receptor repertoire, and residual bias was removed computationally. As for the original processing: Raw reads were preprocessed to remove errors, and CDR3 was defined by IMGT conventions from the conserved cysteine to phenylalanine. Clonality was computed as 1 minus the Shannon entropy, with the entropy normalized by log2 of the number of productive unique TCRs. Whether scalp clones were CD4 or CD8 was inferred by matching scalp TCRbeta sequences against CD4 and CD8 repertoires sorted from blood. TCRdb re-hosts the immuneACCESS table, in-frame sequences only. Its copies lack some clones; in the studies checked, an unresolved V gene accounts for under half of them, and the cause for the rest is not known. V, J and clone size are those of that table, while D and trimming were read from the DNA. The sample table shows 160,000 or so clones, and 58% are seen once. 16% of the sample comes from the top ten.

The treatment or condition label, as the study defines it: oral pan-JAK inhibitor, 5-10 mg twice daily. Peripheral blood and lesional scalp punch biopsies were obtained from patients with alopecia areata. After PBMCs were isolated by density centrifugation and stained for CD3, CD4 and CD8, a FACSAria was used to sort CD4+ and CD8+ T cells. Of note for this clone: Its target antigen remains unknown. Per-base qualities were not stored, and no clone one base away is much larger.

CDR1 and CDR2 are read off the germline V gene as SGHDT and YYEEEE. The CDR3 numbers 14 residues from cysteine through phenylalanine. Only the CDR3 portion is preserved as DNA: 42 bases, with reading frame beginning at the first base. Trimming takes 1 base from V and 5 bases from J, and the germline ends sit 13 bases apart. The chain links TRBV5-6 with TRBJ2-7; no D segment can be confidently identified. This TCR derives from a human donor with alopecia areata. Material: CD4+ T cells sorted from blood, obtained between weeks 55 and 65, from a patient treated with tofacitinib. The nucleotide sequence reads TGTGCCAGCAGCTTGCGAAATTTCCTCCACGAGCAGTACTTC. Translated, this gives CASSLRNFLHEQYF.